These 5 T cell receptor beta chains originate from one sample sequenced in a study of blood T cell repertoires in COVID-19. The data were produced by immunoSEQ multiplex PCR, yet TCRdb's version contains in-frame clones alone and is incomplete. Of about 160,000 clones in the sample, more than 85% were seen once. Material: PBMCs or T cells enriched from blood (not recorded which). The receptors originated from a woman between 45 and 60 years old who had recovered from COVID-19.

This clone was recorded a few times. The chain joins TRBV11-2 to TRBJ2-2; 11 bases fit TRBD1. V was clipped by 5 bases and J by 5 bases; unmatched bases: 7. This CDR3 spans 16 amino acids. CDR1 SGHAT and CDR2 FQNNGV come from the germline V gene. This chain's CDR3 is CASSGRTGGATGELFF. The CDR3 nucleotides are TGTGCCAGCAGCGGCCGGACAGGGGGCGCAACCGGGGAGCTGTTTTTT.

This clone was seen once. The genes are TRBV18 and TRBJ2-5; no clear D. The CDR3 has 13 residues. Trimming removed 6 bases at V and 2 bases at J, with 10 bases between. CDR1 and CDR2 from the germline V gene are KGHSH and LQKENI. The CDR3 bases are TGTGCCAGCTCCCGAAGCGAACAAGAGACCCAGTACTTC. Translated: CASSRSEQETQYF.

The chain employs TRBV28 and TRBJ1-3; D remains ambiguous. Germline V gives CDR1 MDHEN, CDR2 SYDVKM. The CDR3 length is 15 residues. Trimming removed 2 bases from V and 0 bases from J, with 8 bases in between. The CDR3 loop is CASSLARLSGNTIYF. Written as DNA, the CDR3 is TGTGCCAGCAGTTTAGCCAGGCTCTCTGGAAACACCATATATTTT.

The chain employs TRBV28 and TRBJ2-7; D remains ambiguous. From germline, CDR1 is MDHEN and CDR2 SYDVKM. CDR3 length equals 11 residues. The V end lost 6 bases, the J end lost 3 bases, and 6 bases lay between the germline ends. CDR3 sequence (DNA): TGTGCCAGCAGCCTACTCTACGAGCAGTACTTC. Translated, it gives CASSLLYEQYF.

V and J are TRBV2 and TRBJ1-5; 8 positions match TRBD1. With V trimmed by 11 bases and J by 0 bases, 9 bases remained unmatched. The CDR3 consists of 15 residues. Germline V gene data show CDR1 as SNHLY and CDR2 as FYNNEI. CDR3 DNA: TGTGCCTCCCTCTCGGACAGGGCTAGCAATCAGCCCCAGCATTTT. Translated, it gives CASLSDRASNQPQHF.